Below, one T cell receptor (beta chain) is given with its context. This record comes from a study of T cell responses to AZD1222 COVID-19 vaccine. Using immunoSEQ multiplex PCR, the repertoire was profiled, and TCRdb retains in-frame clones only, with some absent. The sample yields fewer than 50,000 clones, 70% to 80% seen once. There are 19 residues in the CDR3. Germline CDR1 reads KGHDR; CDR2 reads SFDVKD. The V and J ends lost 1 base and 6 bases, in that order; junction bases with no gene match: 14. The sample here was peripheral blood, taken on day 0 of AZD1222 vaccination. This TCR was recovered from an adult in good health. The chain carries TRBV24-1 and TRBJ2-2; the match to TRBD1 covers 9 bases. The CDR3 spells CATSDFNHGGQGYAGELFF. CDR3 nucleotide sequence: TGTGCCACCAGTGATTTTAATCACGGGGGACAGGGATACGCCGGGGAGCTGTTTTTT.